These 15 T cell receptor beta chains share one sample of origin, sequenced in a study of cytomegalovirus exposure and HLA in healthy donors. It was with 60 Vbeta and 13 Jbeta primers that the PCR ran. The table came from immunoSEQ multiplex PCR; TCRdb's copy has only in-frame clones and leaves some out. The repertoire holds 180,000 or so clones, with around four fifths as singletons. The specimen was PBMCs. These receptor sequences come from a woman aged 25 to 39 in good health and CMV-seronegative.

The chain links TRBV6-1 to TRBJ1-1; perhaps TRBD1 as D (6 bases). Looked up from germline, CDR1 is MNHNS and CDR2 is SASEGT. The V end was cut by 4 bases, the J end by 3 bases, with 9 bases between. This CDR3 spans 13 amino acids. The DNA for the CDR3 is TGTGCCAGCAGTGGACAGGTGGACACTGAAGCTTTCTTT. It codes for CASSGQVDTEAFF.

The chain links TRBV29-1 to TRBJ2-2; TRBD1 matches 8 bases. Looked up from germline, CDR1 is SQVTM and CDR2 is ANQGSEA. The CDR3 is 18 residues long. V lost 3 bases and J lost 3; bases outside the gene matches: 15. The CDR3 DNA reads TGCAGCGTTGAGGGGACCCGGACAGGGATCTGGGACACCGGGGAGCTGTTTTTT. As protein: CSVEGTRTGIWDTGELFF.

This chain joins TRBV7-3 and TRBJ1-1, with D hard to call. The CDR3 extends over 14 amino acids. Germline V lookup: CDR1 SGHTA, CDR2 FQGTGA. V was pared by 1 base and J by 1 base, with 7 bases between. The CDR3 protein is CASSLIGENTEAFF. Here the CDR3 DNA reads TGTGCCAGCAGCTTAATCGGGGAGAACACTGAAGCTTTCTTT.

The chain links TRBV6-1 to TRBJ2-1; 8 bases match TRBD2. The CDR3 totals 17 residues. Per germline, CDR1 MNHNS and CDR2 SASEGT. Unmatched junction bases numbered 9, after V lost 2 bases and J lost 3 bases. The CDR3 loop reads CASSEMFSGGFYNEQFF. DNA for the CDR3: TGTGCCAGCAGTGAAATGTTTTCGGGGGGGTTCTACAATGAGCAGTTCTTC.

The chain has TRBV5-1 and TRBJ2-3; a weak D match, TRBD2 (6 bases). Germline assignment: CDR1 SGHRS and CDR2 YFSETQ. The CDR3 has 14 amino acids. The V gene lost 4 bases and the J gene lost 6 bases, with 15 bases spanning the gap. CDR3 sequence: CASSGGAAADTQYF. The CDR3 DNA reads TGCGCCAGCAGCGGAGGGGCGGCAGCGGATACGCAGTATTTT.

The rearrangement links TRBV18 to TRBJ2-3; 8 bases are a match to TRBD2. The CDR3 length is 17 residues. Losses at the gene ends were 3 bases for V and 0 bases for J; bases not matched to a gene: 8. Germline CDR1 is KGHSH and CDR2 is LQKENI. CDR3 DNA sequence: TGTGCCAGCTCACCCGCGCGGGGGGCCGTGAGCACAGATACGCAGTATTTT. Residues: CASSPARGAVSTDTQYF.

This sequence joins TRBV6-5 and TRBJ1-1; 9 nucleotides agree with TRBD1. CDR1 is MNHEY, CDR2 SVGAGI, per germline. Unmatched junction bases numbered 4, after V lost 1 base and J lost 4 bases. This CDR3 is built from 15 residues. The CDR3 loop is CASSYWTGVGTEAFF. CDR3 nucleotide sequence: TGTGCCAGCAGTTACTGGACAGGGGTTGGCACTGAAGCTTTCTTT.

The V call is TRBV7-2, the J call TRBJ1-4; D gene unclear. CDR1 SGHTA and CDR2 FQGNSA come from the germline V gene. The V and J ends lost 6 bases and 4 bases respectively, with 9 bases between them. This CDR3 contains 13 residues. The CDR3 is CASSPGLNEKLFF. In nucleotides, the CDR3 is TGTGCCAGCAGTCCTGGGCTTAATGAAAAACTGTTTTTT.

This clone occurred a few times. This chain joins TRBV7-9 and TRBJ2-7; TRBD2 aligns across 10 bases. Germline trimming cut 4 bases from V and 3 bases from J; bases unmatched to any gene: 6. Germline V gives CDR1 SEHNR, CDR2 FQNEAQ (reference sequence). The CDR3 runs to 15 residues. CDR3 sequence reads: CASSSQASGGYEQYF. In nucleotides, the CDR3 is TGTGCCAGCAGCTCCCAGGCTAGCGGGGGCTACGAGCAGTACTTC. Drawing the rest from reference TRBV7-9 and TRBJ2-7, the complete variable domain is DTGVSQNPRHKITKRGQNVTFRCDPISEHNRLYWYRQTLGQGPEFLTYFQNEAQLEKSRLLSDRFSAERPKGSFSTLEIQRTEQGDSAMYLCASSSQASGGYEQYFGPGTRLTVT.

Regarding this clone: Additional DNA sequences in this sample encode the identical CDR3. The chain links TRBV2 to TRBJ1-1, with a weak D call TRBD1 (5 bases). Trimming left V 3 bases short and J 4 bases short, with 9 bases between. Germline loops: CDR1 SNHLY, CDR2 FYNNEI. CDR3 length: 13 residues. CDR3 protein: CASSDREGTEAFF. The CDR3 bases are TGTGCCAGCAGTGACAGGGAGGGCACTGAAGCTTTCTTT.

In this sample, this clone turned up once. The chain uses TRBV30 and TRBJ2-7, with 7 bases lining up with TRBD2. The junction had 9 bases not matched to a gene; V was cut back by 1 base and J by 3 bases. The CDR3 is 15 amino acids. Germline CDR1 and CDR2: GTSNPN and SVGIG (reference sequence). This CDR3 is CAWSDRTRGYYEQYF. The CDR3 nucleotides read TGTGCCTGGAGTGATCGGACTAGAGGTTACTACGAGCAGTACTTC.

The chain uses TRBV9 and TRBJ1-2; D unresolved. The CDR3 extends over 16 amino acids. CDR1 and CDR2 (germline): SGDLS, YYNGEE. V lost 7 bases to trimming and J lost 0 bases, with 19 bases between them. The CDR3 is CASARGRNAPNYGYTF. DNA of the CDR3: TGTGCCAGCGCCCGAGGTAGAAACGCCCCTAACTATGGCTACACCTTC.

V gene TRBV19 combines with J gene TRBJ2-7; D might be TRBD2 (5 bases). The germline V gene encodes CDR1 LNHDA and CDR2 SQIVND (reference sequence). Trimming shortened V by 0 bases and J by 2 bases, and 8 bases separated the two germline ends. CDR3 length: 14 amino acids. This CDR3 is CASSIDRLTYEQYF. In nucleotides, the CDR3 is TGTGCCAGTAGTATAGATCGACTAACCTACGAGCAGTACTTC. The whole variable domain, filled in from reference TRBV19 and TRBJ2-7, reads DGGITQSPKYLFRKEGQNVTLSCEQNLNHDAMYWYRQDPGQGLRLIYYSQIVNDFQKGDIAEGYSVSREKKESFPLTVTSAQKNPTAFYLCASSIDRLTYEQYFGPGTRLTVT.

V gene TRBV4-1 combines with J gene TRBJ2-7; 9 positions match TRBD2. Germline CDR1 MGHRA, CDR2 YSYEKL. The CDR3 extends over 21 amino acids. After removal of 4 bases from V and 5 bases from J, the junction contained 27 bases not matched to a gene. Written as DNA, the CDR3 is TGCGCCAGCAGCCCCTTCCCCCGGGCTAGTGGCGGGGGGGGCTCGGAACACGAGCAGTACTTC. Amino acids: CASSPFPRASGGGGSEHEQYF.

The CDR3 coding sequence is TGTGCCAGCAGCCCGTCTCGGCCGGGGAGAGCTTTCTTT. This codes for CASSPSRPGRAFF. The chain has TRBV21-1 and TRBJ1-1. TRBV21-1 is marked as a pseudogene. There are 13 residues in the CDR3.